This T cell receptor beta chain was observed in a study of Ad26.COV2.S vaccination and SARS-CoV-2 variants. This CDR3 has 14 amino acids. V shed 2 bases and J shed 3 bases, with 10 bases lying between them. Looked up from germline, CDR1 is GTSNPN and CDR2 is SVGIG (reference sequence). Treatment denoted: some 20 received Ad26.COV2.S at low or high dose, single or two shots; about 5 received placebo; per-sample allocation not given. At day 63 after the first vaccine or placebo injection, samples were drawn. Data came from immunoSEQ multiplex PCR; TCRdb stores just in-frame clones and leaves some out. The sample carries 350,000 to 500,000 clones, roughly 90% recorded once.

The clonotype originates from a person between 18 and 65 years old who received the Ad26.COV2.S COVID-19 vaccine or a placebo. The sample here was peripheral blood, taken in a trial of Ad26.COV2.S vaccine versus placebo. The chain recombines TRBV30 with TRBJ2-2; the D gene is possibly TRBD1 (6 bases). The CDR3 here is CAWSLYRDTGELFF. CDR3 nucleotides: TGTGCCTGGAGTCTCTACAGGGACACCGGGGAGCTGTTTTTT.